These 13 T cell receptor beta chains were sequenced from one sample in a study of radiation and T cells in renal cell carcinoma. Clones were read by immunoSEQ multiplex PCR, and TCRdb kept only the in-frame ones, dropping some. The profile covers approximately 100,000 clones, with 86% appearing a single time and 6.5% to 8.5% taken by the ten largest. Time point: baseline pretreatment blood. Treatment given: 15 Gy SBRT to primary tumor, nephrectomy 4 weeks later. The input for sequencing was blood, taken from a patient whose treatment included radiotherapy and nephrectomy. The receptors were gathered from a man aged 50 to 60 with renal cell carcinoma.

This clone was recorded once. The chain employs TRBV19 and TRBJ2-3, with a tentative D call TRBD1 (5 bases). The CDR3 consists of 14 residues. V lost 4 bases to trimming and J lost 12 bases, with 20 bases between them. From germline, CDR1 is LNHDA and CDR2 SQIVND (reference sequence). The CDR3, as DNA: TGTGCCAGTAGTACGACGTCCGAGGTGGGGCTTCAGTATTTT. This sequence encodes CASSTTSEVGLQYF.

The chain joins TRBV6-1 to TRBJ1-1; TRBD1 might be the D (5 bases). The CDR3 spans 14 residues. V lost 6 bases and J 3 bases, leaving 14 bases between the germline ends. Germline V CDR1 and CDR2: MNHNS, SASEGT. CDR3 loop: CASSTGPDDTEAFF. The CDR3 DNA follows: TGTGCCAGCAGCACAGGACCCGATGACACTGAAGCTTTCTTT.

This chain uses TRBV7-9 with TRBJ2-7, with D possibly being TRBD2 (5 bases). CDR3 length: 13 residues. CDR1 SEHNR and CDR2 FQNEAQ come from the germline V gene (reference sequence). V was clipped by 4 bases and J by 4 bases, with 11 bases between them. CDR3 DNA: TGTGCCAGCAGCTCGGGGAGAGCATACGAGCAGTACTTC. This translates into CASSSGRAYEQYF.

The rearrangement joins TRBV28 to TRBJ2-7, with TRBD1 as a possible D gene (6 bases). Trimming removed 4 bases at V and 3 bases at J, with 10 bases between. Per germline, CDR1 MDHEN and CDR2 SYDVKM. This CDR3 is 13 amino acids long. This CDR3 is CASSSIQGYEQYF. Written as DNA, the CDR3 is TGTGCCAGCAGTTCTATACAGGGCTACGAGCAGTACTTC.

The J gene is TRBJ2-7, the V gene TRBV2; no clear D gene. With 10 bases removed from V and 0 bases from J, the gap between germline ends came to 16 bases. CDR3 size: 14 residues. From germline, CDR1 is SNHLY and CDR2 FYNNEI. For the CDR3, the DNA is TGTGCCACACCGACCTTGTCTGGCTCCTACGAGCAGTACTTC. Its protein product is CATPTLSGSYEQYF.

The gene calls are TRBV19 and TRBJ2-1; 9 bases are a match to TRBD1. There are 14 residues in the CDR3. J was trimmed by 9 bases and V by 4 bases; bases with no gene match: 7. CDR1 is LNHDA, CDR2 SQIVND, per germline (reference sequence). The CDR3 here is CASSTQGAQSEQFF. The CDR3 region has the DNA TGTGCCAGTAGTACACAGGGGGCTCAGAGTGAGCAGTTCTTC.

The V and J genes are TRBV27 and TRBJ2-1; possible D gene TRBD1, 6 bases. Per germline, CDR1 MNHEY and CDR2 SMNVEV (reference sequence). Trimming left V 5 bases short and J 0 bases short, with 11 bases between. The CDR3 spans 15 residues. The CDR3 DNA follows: TGTGCCAGCAGTAACAGGGTAAGCTCCTACAATGAGCAGTTCTTC. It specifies CASSNRVSSYNEQFF.

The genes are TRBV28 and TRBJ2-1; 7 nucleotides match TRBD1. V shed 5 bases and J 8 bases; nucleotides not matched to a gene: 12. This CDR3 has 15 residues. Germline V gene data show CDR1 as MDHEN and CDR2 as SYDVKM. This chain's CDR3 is CASSLGTVLVHEQFF. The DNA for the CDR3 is TGTGCCAGCAGTCTAGGGACAGTTCTAGTCCATGAGCAGTTCTTC.

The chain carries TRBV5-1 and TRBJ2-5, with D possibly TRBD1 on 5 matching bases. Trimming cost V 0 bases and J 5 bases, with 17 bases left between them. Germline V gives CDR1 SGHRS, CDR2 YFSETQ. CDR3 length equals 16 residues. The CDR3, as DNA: TGCGCCAGCAGCTTGGGTGGGGCCAGTCTAGGGGAGACCCAGTACTTC. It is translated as CASSLGGASLGETQYF.

CDR3 bases: TGTGCCAGTGGACTAGCGGGAGTTCTTTCGACAGATACGCAGTATTTT. This sequence encodes CASGLAGVLSTDTQYF. This rearrangement joins TRBV28 to TRBJ2-3, with 13 bases matching TRBD2. The CDR3 is made up of 16 amino acids. V was pared by 9 bases and J by 3 bases, with 9 bases of the junction left unmatched. Germline CDR1 and CDR2: MDHEN and SYDVKM. Full variable domain (missing parts from reference TRBV28 and TRBJ2-3): DVKVTQSSRYLVKRTGEKVFLECVQDMDHENMFWYRQDPGLGLRLIYFSYDVKMKEKGDIPEGYSVSREKKERFSLILESASTNQTSMYLCASGLAGVLSTDTQYFGPGTRLTVL.

As DNA, the CDR3 is TGTGCCACCCGGGCCGTGAGGGACACTGAAGCTTTCTTT. It specifies CATRAVRDTEAFF. The rearrangement uses TRBV6-5 and TRBJ1-1; D gene ambiguous. CDR3 size: 13 residues. CDR1 is MNHEY and CDR2 is SVGAGI in the germline V gene. Deletions cut 10 bases from V and 3 bases from J, with 15 bases between.

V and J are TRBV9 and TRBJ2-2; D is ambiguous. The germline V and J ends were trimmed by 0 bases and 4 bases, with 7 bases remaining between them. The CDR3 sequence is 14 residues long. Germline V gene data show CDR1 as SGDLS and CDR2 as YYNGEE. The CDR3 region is CASSVAPPTGELFF. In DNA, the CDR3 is TGTGCCAGCAGCGTAGCTCCCCCCACCGGGGAGCTGTTTTTT.

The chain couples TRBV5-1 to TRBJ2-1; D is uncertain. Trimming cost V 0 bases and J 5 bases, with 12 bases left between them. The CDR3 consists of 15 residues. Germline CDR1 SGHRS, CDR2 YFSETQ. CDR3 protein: CASSLVPAADNEQFF. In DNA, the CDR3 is TGCGCCAGCAGCTTGGTGCCGGCCGCCGACAATGAGCAGTTCTTC. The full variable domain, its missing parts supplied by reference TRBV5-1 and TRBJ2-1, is KAGVTQTPRYLIKTRGQQVTLSCSPISGHRSVSWYQQTPGQGLQFLFEYFSETQRNKGNFPGRFSGRQFSNSRSEMNVSTLELGDSALYLCASSLVPAADNEQFFGPGTRLTVL.